This T cell receptor (beta chain) was retrieved from a study of T cells in Graves' hyperthyroidism and ophthalmopathy. General study points: Blood also contained most expanded thyroid clonotypes above 0.001.

J was trimmed by 7 bases and V by 4 bases; bases with no gene match: 6. Germline CDR1 reads MDHEN; CDR2 reads SYDVKM. The length of the CDR3 is 16 residues. The source material, RNA transcripts, was used to amplify TCR beta CDR3 regions. RT-PCR in the first round (using the HTBI primer set) targeted the TCR CDR3. TCRdb redid the calling of the multiplex PCR reads with MiXCR, one entry per CDR3 protein. In the table there are about 460,000 distinct CDR3 sequences, 20% to 25% of which are singletons. This clonotype occurred many times. Its cognate antigen is unknown. The source of this sequence is a woman between 65 and 79 years old with Graves' ophthalmopathy. Sequences were obtained from blood. The chain couples TRBV28 to TRBJ2-1, with TRBD2 matching over 14 bases. The CDR3 nucleotides read TGTGCCAGCAGTTCTCCCGGGACTAGCGGGAGTAATGAGCAGTTCTTC. This encodes CASSSPGTSGSNEQFF.